This section outlines one T cell receptor beta chain sequence together with its context. It has no known antigen specificity. Base qualities are not at hand, and no much larger clone is one base apart. The library was generated by the immunoSEQ multiplex PCR assay. As for the original processing: A statistical classification framework was developed to diagnose cytomegalovirus status using the catalog of TCR beta chain sequences. TCRdb limited this immuneACCESS table to in-frame rearrangements with V and J called. A share of clones is missing; checked studies link under half to unresolved V genes, and the rest is unexplained. V and J calls and clone size are copied from that table; D and trimming were computed from the DNA. The sample yields 120,000 or so clones; roughly nine tenths were counted once. Under 2% of the sample is in the top ten clones. Separate from the roughly 650-subject first cohort, the validation cohort of 90 to 150 subjects was the group to which the donors belonged.

The record originates from a study of cytomegalovirus exposure and HLA in healthy donors (dated by TCRdb to about 2017). With regard to the full study: A later analysis indicated that the 95 to 150 validation repertoires were generated on the platform also employed for the 720 or so repertoires of the first cohort. To predict cytomegalovirus infection status, the study brought together high-throughput TCR immunosequencing, statistical association of individual TCRs with disease status, and machine learning. Besides the first cohort of approximately 710 subjects, a separate validation cohort made up of roughly 120 different subjects was used. The aim of the study was to test whether cataloging public T cell receptors could identify signatures of past pathogen exposure. Study-level results and caveats: It was suggested by the authors that the approach could potentially be generalized to other disease states and immunological phenotypes. Across donors, most TCR sequences were observed very rarely, whereas some public TCRs were present in many individuals. The classifier was reported to diagnose cytomegalovirus status with high specificity and sensitivity in both the original and validation cohorts. Of the cluster scores, about 94% were above 0 in a later analysis, which found that TCRs clustered in the first cohort also tended to co-occur in the approximately 130 validation repertoires. In vitro tests confirmed that three of the cytomegalovirus-associated TCR beta chains recognize cytomegalovirus antigens. The validation cohort had no HLA typing available for a later analysis, so co-occurrence within that cohort was assessed over all 120 or so repertoires. The study gave a list of under 200 TCR beta chains associated with cytomegalovirus.

According to the germline V gene, CDR1 reads SGDLS and CDR2 reads YYNGEE. From the cysteine through the phenylalanine, the CDR3 covers 15 amino acids. The kept DNA is CDR3 alone, 45 bases in frame from the first base. V drops 2 bases and J drops 4 bases, leaving 15 bases in between. Recombination joined TRBV9 with TRBJ2-5; a tentative D match to TRBD1 spans 5 bases. The sequenced sample consisted of PBMCs. The TCR originated in a young woman in good health and CMV-seronegative. The DNA is TGTGCCAGCAGCGTCTTACCCCAGGGTACAGAGACCCAGTACTTC. The resulting protein is CASSVLPQGTETQYF.